The source of this TCR beta chain is a study of cytomegalovirus exposure and HLA in healthy donors. V lost 2 bases, J lost 10 bases, and 11 bases lay in between. Germline loops: CDR1 GTSNPN, CDR2 SVGIG (reference sequence). This CDR3 has 11 residues. 60 Vbeta and 13 Jbeta primers were used in PCR. Here immunoSEQ multiplex PCR was the method, and the copy in TCRdb shows in-frame clones only, minus some. The data hold about 120,000 clones, with roughly 70% observed a single time. Donors showed nominal health when sampled, although they likely had unrecorded immune exposures. The sample was PBMCs. This receptor was obtained from a woman between 18 and 29 years old in good health and CMV-seronegative. This chain links TRBV30 with TRBJ1-1; no definite D call. The CDR3 loop is CAWSLTVGAFF. CDR3 coding DNA: TGTGCCTGGAGTCTTACAGTGGGAGCTTTCTTT.